This TCR beta chain appears in the sequencing data of a study of blood T cell repertoires in COVID-19. As for the study in general: Samples representing acute and convalescent COVID-19 were sourced from the United States, Italy and Spain.

From germline, CDR1 is MGHRA and CDR2 YSYEKL. V was pared by 0 bases and J by 6 bases, with 7 bases of the junction left unmatched. This CDR3 region has 17 residues. Original processing methods: Researchers report that nucleated cell counts were estimated from reference gene primer amplification. Using immunoSEQ multiplex PCR, the repertoire was profiled, and TCRdb retains in-frame clones only, with some absent. The V and J calls and clone size are taken from that table; D and trimming were inferred from the DNA. This sample yields 200,000 to 300,000 clones, of which 80% to 95% are seen a single time; roughly 0.79% belongs to the top ten. Seattle participants joined during active infection and were tracked over time.

The receptor was derived from a man aged 30 to 45 with COVID-19, enrolled during active disease. The chain recombines TRBV4-1 with TRBJ1-5; 11 nucleotides match TRBD1. Sequenced material: peripheral blood. CDR3 region: CASSQDTRTGGGQPQHF. CDR3 bases: TGCGCCAGCAGCCAAGATACTCGGACAGGGGGCGGTCAGCCCCAGCATTTT.